Below are 4 T cell receptor beta chains sequenced from a single sample in a study of blood T cell repertoires in COVID-19. The method was immunoSEQ multiplex PCR; TCRdb's version includes in-frame clones alone and lacks a portion of them. This table holds about 200,000 clones, approximately 83% found once. What was sequenced was PBMCs or T cells enriched from blood (not recorded which). Every receptor here comes from a woman aged 45-65 years who had been exposed to COVID-19.

V gene TRBV5-1 combines with J gene TRBJ1-2, with 10 bases aligning to TRBD1. This CDR3 comprises 12 residues. Germline V gives CDR1 SGHRS, CDR2 YFSETQ. Trimming at V came to 7 bases and at J to 7 bases, leaving 4 bases not matched to a gene. DNA of the CDR3: TGCGCCAGCGGACAGGGGGAGTCTGGCTACACCTTC. It yields the protein CASGQGESGYTF.

This chain connects TRBV9 to TRBJ2-4, with 8 positions matching TRBD2. The V and J ends lost 5 bases and 4 bases, in that order; junction bases with no gene match: 8. Germline V gene lookup returns CDR1 SGDLS and CDR2 YYNGEE. There are 15 residues in the CDR3. CDR3 residues: CASSDGSGAKNIQYF. The DNA of the CDR3 is TGTGCCAGCAGTGACGGTAGCGGGGCTAAAAACATTCAGTACTTC.

The J gene is TRBJ2-5, the V gene TRBV11-1, with 7 bases identical to TRBD2. The junction had 6 bases not matched to a gene; V was cut back by 0 bases and J by 5 bases. The CDR3 is 15 amino acids. Germline values: CDR1 SGHAT, CDR2 FQDESV (reference sequence). Written as DNA, the CDR3 is TGTGCCAGCAGCTTAGCGCAGACTAGCTTCGAGACCCAGTACTTC. As protein: CASSLAQTSFETQYF.

The rearrangement links TRBV5-8 to TRBJ1-1, with D unresolved. The CDR3 covers 11 residues. CDR1 and CDR2 from the germline V gene are SGHTS and YDEGEE. Trimming removed 1 base from V and 7 bases from J, with 5 bases in between. The CDR3: CASSLRLEAFF. The CDR3 region has the DNA TGTGCCAGCAGCTTGCGACTTGAAGCTTTCTTT.